The 10 T cell receptor beta chains below were found in one sample sequenced in a study of blood T cell repertoires in COVID-19. TCRdb's copy holds only in-frame clones and misses some; the assay was immunoSEQ multiplex PCR. The sample records 40,000 to 55,000 clones, about nine tenths being singletons. Sample: peripheral blood. The receptors here all came from a human donor in a cohort sampled during active COVID-19.

The V gene is TRBV27, the J gene TRBJ1-2, with 7 bases identical to TRBD1. The CDR3 contains 12 residues. V shed 10 bases, J shed 2 bases, and the junction held 4 bases outside the gene matches. Germline-derived CDR1 and CDR2 are MNHEY and SMNVEV (reference sequence). CDR3 amino acids: CATSTGNYGYTF. The CDR3 bases are TGTGCCACCTCGACAGGGAACTATGGCTACACCTTC.

The chain uses TRBV5-4 and TRBJ2-3; 11 bases fit TRBD2. Germline V lookup: CDR1 SGHNT, CDR2 YYREEE (reference sequence). CDR3 length: 18 residues. J lost 3 bases, V lost 3 bases, and 12 bases had no gene match. CDR3 sequence (DNA): TGTGCCAGCAGCTCGTTAGAAACAACTAGCGGGGGAACAGATACGCAGTATTTT. It specifies CASSSLETTSGGTDTQYF.

This clone was recorded once. The genes are TRBV18 and TRBJ2-7; D is perhaps TRBD1 (6 bases). In germline, CDR1 is KGHSH, CDR2 LQKENI. CDR3 length equals 15 residues. Trimming cost V 2 bases and J 2 bases, with 13 bases left between them. The CDR3 DNA reads TGTGCCAGCTCACCAGGTACACAGGGAACCTACGAGCAGTACTTC. This sequence encodes CASSPGTQGTYEQYF.

CDR3 protein: CASSRQGLNYGYTF. The CDR3 DNA sequence: TGTGCCAGCAGCCGACAGGGACTTAACTATGGCTACACCTTC. The J gene is TRBJ1-2, the V gene TRBV28, with 7 bases that match TRBD1. The junction had 5 bases not matched to a gene; V was cut back by 6 bases and J by 1 base. Looked up from germline, CDR1 is MDHEN and CDR2 is SYDVKM. CDR3 length: 14 amino acids.

The chain has TRBV7-2 and TRBJ2-3, with D tentatively TRBD2 (5 bases). The V and J ends lost 1 base and 0 bases respectively, with 11 bases between them. Germline CDR1 and CDR2: SGHTA and FQGNSA. CDR3 length: 16 amino acids. Here the CDR3 reads CASSLVAQPSTDTQYF. CDR3 DNA: TGTGCCAGCAGCTTAGTAGCGCAGCCTAGCACAGATACGCAGTATTTT.

The rearrangement joins TRBV3-1 (or the pseudogene TRBV3-2) to TRBJ2-6; D remains ambiguous. The germline V and J ends were trimmed by 3 bases and 0 bases, with 6 bases remaining between them. Per germline, CDR1 LGHDT and CDR2 YNNKEL (reference sequence). The CDR3 covers 15 residues. The CDR3 DNA sequence: TGTGCCAGCAGCCAGAAGCTCTCTGGGGCCAACGTCCTGACTTTC. As protein: CASSQKLSGANVLTF.

The V call is TRBV30, the J call TRBJ1-5, with 7 nucleotides matching TRBD1. The CDR3 totals 14 residues. Germline V gene data show CDR1 as GTSNPN and CDR2 as SVGIG (reference sequence). Germline trimming cut 1 base from V and 6 bases from J; bases unmatched to any gene: 6. As DNA, the CDR3 is TGTGCCTGGAGTGGGGGCAGGGGGACTCAGCCCCAGCATTTT. This gives the protein CAWSGGRGTQPQHF.

The chain employs TRBV7-6 and TRBJ2-4; D might be TRBD1 (5 bases). From germline, CDR1 is SGHVS and CDR2 FNYEAQ. The CDR3 covers 13 residues. Trimming cost V 1 base and J 10 bases, with 11 bases left between them. The CDR3 sequence is CASSLDRKSIQYF. The CDR3 coding sequence is TGTGCCAGCAGCTTAGACAGGAAATCAATTCAGTACTTC.

This clone was seen only a few times. The chain uses TRBV12-5 and TRBJ1-1; 8 bases line up with TRBD1. The CDR3 has 14 amino acids. The germline V gene encodes CDR1 LGHNT and CDR2 FRNRAP. The junction had 8 bases not matched to a gene; V was cut back by 10 bases and J by 1 base. The CDR3 is CATTQGTGNTEAFF. Here the CDR3 DNA reads TGTGCTACTACTCAGGGGACAGGGAACACTGAAGCTTTCTTT.

The chain has TRBV30 and TRBJ1-6; TRBD1 agrees at 10 bases. Germline CDR1 GTSNPN, CDR2 SVGIG (reference sequence). V lost 8 bases and J lost 9; bases outside the gene matches: 10. This CDR3 has 14 residues. This chain's CDR3 is CAARTGGEGSPLHF. DNA of the CDR3: TGTGCCGCACGGACAGGGGGGGAAGGTTCACCCCTCCACTTT.